The 15 T cell receptor beta chains below come from one sample, sequenced in a study of Ad26.COV2.S vaccination and SARS-CoV-2 variants. Regarding treatment: about 20 received Ad26.COV2.S at low or high dose, single or two shots; several received placebo; per-sample allocation not given. Following the first vaccine or placebo injection, samples were taken on day 63. TCRdb's copy holds only in-frame clones and misses some; the assay was immunoSEQ multiplex PCR. The sample has 250,000 to 300,000 clones, around 87% seen once; the top ten hold roughly 3.5%. The input for sequencing was peripheral blood, taken in a trial of Ad26.COV2.S vaccine versus placebo. These receptor sequences come from a person between 18 and 59 years old who received the Ad26.COV2.S COVID-19 vaccine or a placebo.

The chain couples TRBV10-3 to TRBJ2-6; 8 bases map to TRBD1. The CDR3 runs 17 residues. V dropped 1 base and J dropped 0; count of bases not matched to a gene: 2. Germline assignment: CDR1 ENHRY and CDR2 SYGVKD. CDR3 residues: CAISEWDRSSGANVLTF. CDR3 sequence (DNA): TGTGCCATCAGTGAGTGGGACAGGTCCTCTGGGGCCAACGTCCTGACTTTC.

The chain uses TRBV11-2 and TRBJ2-7, with D perhaps TRBD1 or TRBD2 (5 bases each). This CDR3 spans 14 amino acids. Germline lookup yields CDR1 SGHAT and CDR2 FQNNGV. V was cut by 3 bases and J by 5 bases, with 14 bases left in between. Written as DNA, the CDR3 is TGTGCCAGCAGCTTGTGGGAGTCCAGGGACGAGCAGTACTTC. Translation: CASSLWESRDEQYF.

V is TRBV5-6 and J is TRBJ2-1, with D maybe TRBD2 (6 bases). In germline, CDR1 is SGHDT, CDR2 YYEEEE. The CDR3 length is 13 residues. Trimming removed 9 bases at V and 5 bases at J, with 15 bases between. The DNA for the CDR3 is TGTGCCAACAGTATGGGACTCAACAATGAGCAGTTCTTC. It encodes CANSMGLNNEQFF.

The genes are TRBV19 and TRBJ1-5; D call uncertain. The V end was cut by 3 bases, the J end by 1 base, with 7 bases between. The CDR3 is 14 residues long. Germline CDR1 and CDR2: LNHDA and SQIVND (reference sequence). The CDR3 DNA sequence: TGTGCCAGTAGTATTCCGGACAGCAATCAGCCCCAGCATTTT. Protein: CASSIPDSNQPQHF.

The CDR3 DNA reads as TGTGCCAGCAGCCCCGGGACAGTCTCTGGAAACACCATATATTTT. It specifies CASSPGTVSGNTIYF. The V and J genes are TRBV7-6 and TRBJ1-3, with 7 positions matching TRBD1. CDR1 and CDR2 from the germline V gene are SGHVS and FNYEAQ. This CDR3 region has 15 residues. Unmatched junction bases numbered 4, after V lost 5 bases and J lost 0 bases.

The chain carries TRBV2 and TRBJ1-2, with 10 nucleotides matching TRBD1. Germline CDR1 SNHLY, CDR2 FYNNEI. This CDR3 comprises 13 residues. Trimming at V came to 5 bases and at J to 8 bases, leaving 5 bases not matched to a gene. This chain's CDR3 is CASSRQGAGGYTF. CDR3 DNA: TGTGCCAGCAGTCGACAGGGGGCGGGAGGCTACACCTTC.

This clone was seen a handful of times. The CDR3: CASSPGTGNSHEQYF. The CDR3 DNA reads TGTGCCAGTAGTCCAGGGACAGGGAATTCCCACGAGCAGTACTTC. The rearrangement uses TRBV19 and TRBJ2-7; 9 bases line up with TRBD1. CDR3 length: 15 amino acids. The V gene's germline CDR1 is LNHDA and CDR2 SQIVND (reference sequence). J gave up 5 bases and V 5 bases, and 10 bases lay outside the gene matches.

V is TRBV6-4 and J is TRBJ2-3; 7 positions match TRBD1. The germline V gene encodes CDR1 MRHNA and CDR2 SNTAGT. The CDR3 sequence is 15 residues long. The junction had 15 bases not matched to a gene; V was cut back by 4 bases and J by 11 bases. CDR3 coding DNA: TGTGCCAGCAGTGGAACAGGGGACCCGAGCGACGGGCAGTATTTT. This encodes CASSGTGDPSDGQYF.

This chain connects TRBV18 to TRBJ2-7, with 8 bases fitting TRBD1. CDR3 length: 14 residues. The junction had 4 bases not matched to a gene; V was cut back by 3 bases and J by 3 bases. CDR1 KGHSH and CDR2 LQKENI come from the germline V gene. CDR3 loop: CASSPDRGRYEQYF. Written as DNA, the CDR3 is TGTGCCAGCTCACCTGACAGGGGCCGCTACGAGCAGTACTTC.

V usage is TRBV2 and J usage is TRBJ2-1, with D perhaps assigned TRBD1 or TRBD2 (5 bases each). CDR3 size: 13 residues. Germline V lookup: CDR1 SNHLY, CDR2 FYNNEI. V lost 8 bases and J 0 bases, leaving 8 bases between the germline ends. The CDR3 loop is CASRDGSYNEQFF. The CDR3 DNA reads as TGTGCCAGCCGGGACGGCTCCTACAATGAGCAGTTCTTC.

V is TRBV7-2 and J is TRBJ2-7, with 7 bases matching TRBD2. The CDR3 length is 17 residues. Trimming took 4 bases from V and 1 from J; bases not matched to a gene: 13. Per germline, CDR1 SGHTA and CDR2 FQGNSA. CDR3 nucleotide sequence: TGTGCCAGCAGCTCCCGGGGTCCGGGACTAACTTCCTACGAGCAGTACTTC. Translation: CASSSRGPGLTSYEQYF.

The chain combines TRBV6-2 or TRBV6-3 with TRBJ1-5; D might be TRBD1 (5 bases). The CDR3 covers 13 residues. V was shortened by 5 bases and J by 5 bases, with 10 bases between the two germline ends. The germline CDR1 and CDR2 sequences are MNHEY and SVGEGT. The CDR3 protein is CASSKGGDQPQHF. CDR3 in DNA: TGTGCCAGCAGTAAAGGAGGGGATCAGCCCCAGCATTTT.

The chain carries TRBV4-1 and TRBJ2-3; D assignment may be TRBD1 or TRBD2 (5 bases each). V was pared by 4 bases and J by 2 bases, with 7 bases between. The CDR3 has 13 amino acids. Germline CDR1 reads MGHRA; CDR2 reads YSYEKL. The chain's CDR3 is CASSLGTTDTQYF. The CDR3 DNA reads TGCGCCAGCAGCCTAGGGACCACAGATACGCAGTATTTT.

The chain links TRBV6-2 or TRBV6-3 to TRBJ1-2; D may be TRBD1 (6 bases). CDR3 length equals 15 residues. Germline lookup yields CDR1 MNHEY and CDR2 SVGEGT. Trimming left V 6 bases short and J 4 bases short, with 18 bases between. The CDR3 reads CASSSDRFYPYGYTF. The CDR3 DNA follows: TGTGCCAGCAGCTCCGACAGGTTTTACCCCTATGGCTACACCTTC.

V and J are TRBV6-2 or TRBV6-3 and TRBJ1-1; D is undetermined. This CDR3 region has 15 residues. Trimming removed 2 bases from V and 0 bases from J, with 10 bases in between. Germline V gives CDR1 MNHEY, CDR2 SVGEGT. This CDR3 is CASSYPPTMNTEAFF. CDR3 in DNA: TGTGCCAGCAGTTACCCGCCAACGATGAACACTGAAGCTTTCTTT.